Here is one T cell receptor (beta chain) with its context. Antigen unknown. This specimen comes from a study of T-cell reconstitution after alpha-beta-depleted transplantation in children. Trimming left V 2 bases short and J 2 bases short, with 14 bases between. The germline V gene encodes CDR1 SGHDT and CDR2 YYEEEE. This CDR3 has 16 amino acids. General study points: About two months after transplant, alpha-beta T cells reportedly came from several hundred expanded graft clones. The origin of high day-60 TCRbeta diversity in some patients lay in surviving recipient T cells and thymic progenitors. T-cell numbers and diversity one year post-transplant derived largely from freshly generated T cells.

Researchers prepared the TCRbeta library using unique molecular identifiers, the study reports. TCRdb analysed the PCR reads with MiXCR anew, one entry per CDR3 protein. This sample yields around 130,000 distinct CDR3 sequences, of which around 9.8% are seen a single time; 20% to 30% belongs to the top ten. The clonotype was recovered from a girl less than two years old who had a stem cell transplant for combined immunodeficiency, so the T cells may come from the graft donor. The sample in question was PBMCs, mostly from graft donor cells, obtained 180 days after TCRalphabeta/CD19-depleted stem cell transplant. The chain has TRBV5-6 and TRBJ2-1, with a tentative D call TRBD2 (6 bases). CDR3 protein: CASSFRPLATYNEQFF. CDR3 sequence (DNA): TGTGCCAGCAGCTTCCGCCCGCTAGCGACCTACAATGAGCAGTTCTTC.